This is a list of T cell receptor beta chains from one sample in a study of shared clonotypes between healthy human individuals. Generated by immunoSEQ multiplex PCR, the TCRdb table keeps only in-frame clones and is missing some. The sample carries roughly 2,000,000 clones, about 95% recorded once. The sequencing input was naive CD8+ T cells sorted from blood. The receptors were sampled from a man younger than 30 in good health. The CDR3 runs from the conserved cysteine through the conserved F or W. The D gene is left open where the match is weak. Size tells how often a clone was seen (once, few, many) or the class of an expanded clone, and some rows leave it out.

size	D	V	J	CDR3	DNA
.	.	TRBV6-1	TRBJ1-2	CASKGPYGYTF	TGTGCCAGCAAGGGACCCTATGGCTACACCTTC
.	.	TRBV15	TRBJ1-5	CATSSYQGLPDQPQHF	TGTGCCACCAGCAGTTACCAGGGACTCCCGGATCAGCCCCAGCATTTT
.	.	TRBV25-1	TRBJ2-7	CATSSYEQYF	TGTGCCACAAGTAGCTACGAGCAGTACTTC
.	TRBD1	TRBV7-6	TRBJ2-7	CASSLGGTANFHPYEQYF	TGTGCCAGCAGCTTAGGAGGGACAGCAAATTTTCATCCCTACGAGCAGTACTTC
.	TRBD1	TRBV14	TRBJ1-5	CASSRLTGWINLPSNQPQHF	TGTGCCAGCAGCCGATTGACAGGGTGGATCAACCTTCCCTCCAATCAGCCCCAGCATTTT
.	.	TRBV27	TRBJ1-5	CASSPLDSYSNQPQHF	TGTGCCAGCAGTCCCCTCGACTCGTATAGCAATCAGCCCCAGCATTTT
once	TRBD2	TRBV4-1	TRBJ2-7	CASSHLTSGSPYEQYF	TGCGCCAGCAGCCACTTAACTAGCGGGAGTCCTTACGAGCAGTACTTC
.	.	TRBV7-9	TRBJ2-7	CASSLVETGFEEQYF	TGTGCCAGCAGCTTAGTAGAGACGGGCTTTGAAGAGCAGTACTTC
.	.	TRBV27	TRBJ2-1	CASSMDTNNEQFF	TGTGCCAGCAGTATGGACACTAACAATGAGCAGTTCTTC
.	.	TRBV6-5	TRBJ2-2	CASFGWQTEPGELFF	TGTGCCTCATTCGGATGGCAGACGGAGCCCGGGGAGCTGTTTTTT
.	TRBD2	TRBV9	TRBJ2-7	CASSLLAGAPGGEQYF	TGTGCCAGCAGCTTACTAGCGGGGGCCCCCGGTGGCGAGCAGTACTTC
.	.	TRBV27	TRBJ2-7	CASSLALGYEQYF	TGTGCCAGCAGTTTAGCCCTCGGGTACGAGCAGTACTTC
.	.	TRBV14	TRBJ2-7	CASSQDWDGGSYF	TGTGCCAGCAGCCAAGACTGGGACGGGGGCTCGTACTTC
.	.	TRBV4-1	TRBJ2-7	CASSQVTDGPYEQYF	TGCGCCAGCAGCCAAGTAACCGACGGACCCTACGAGCAGTACTTC
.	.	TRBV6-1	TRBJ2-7	CASNTLHSYEQYF	TGTGCCAGTAACACGCTCCACTCCTACGAGCAGTACTTC
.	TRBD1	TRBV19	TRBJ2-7	CASTSGGYEQYF	TGTGCCAGTACGTCAGGGGGCTACGAGCAGTACTTC
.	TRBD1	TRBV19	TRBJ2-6	CASSIVVGQVLTGANVLTF	TGTGCCAGTAGTATCGTGGTGGGACAGGTATTAACTGGGGCCAACGTCCTGACTTTC
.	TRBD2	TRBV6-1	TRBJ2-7	CATPGLARYEQYF	TGTGCCACCCCGGGACTAGCACGCTACGAGCAGTACTTC
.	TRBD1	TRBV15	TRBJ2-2	CATSSYPVGTEITGELFF	TGTGCCACCAGCAGCTACCCCGTCGGGACAGAGATCACCGGGGAGCTGTTTTTT
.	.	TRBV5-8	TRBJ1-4	CASSPTGDATNEKLFF	TGTGCCAGCAGCCCCACAGGAGACGCAACTAATGAAAAACTGTTTTTT
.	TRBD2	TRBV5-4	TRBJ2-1	CASSKPGTNDNEQFF	TGTGCCAGCAGCAAACCCGGGACTAACGACAATGAGCAGTTCTTC
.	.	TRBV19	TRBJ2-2	CASSMMGWNTGELFF	TGTGCCAGTAGTATGATGGGGTGGAACACCGGGGAGCTGTTTTTT
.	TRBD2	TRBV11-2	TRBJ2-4	CASSLTGGRDIQYF	TGTGCCAGCAGCTTAACGGGGGGGCGAGACATTCAGTACTTC
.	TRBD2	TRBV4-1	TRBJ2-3	CASSRVTSGGDSDTQYF	TGCGCCAGCAGCCGAGTGACTAGCGGGGGGGACTCGGATACGCAGTATTTT
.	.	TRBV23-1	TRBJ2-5	CASSHPDHRQETQYF	TGCGCCAGCAGTCACCCTGACCACCGCCAAGAGACCCAGTACTTC
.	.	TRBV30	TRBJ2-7	CAWTHWLGSEQYF	TGTGCCTGGACTCACTGGCTAGGGAGCGAGCAGTACTTC
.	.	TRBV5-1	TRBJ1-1	CASSLVVDPVNTEAFF	TGCGCCAGCAGCTTGGTTGTGGATCCCGTGAACACTGAAGCTTTCTTT
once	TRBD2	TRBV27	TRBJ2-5	CASSVSGGEYQETQYF	TGTGCCAGCAGTGTTAGCGGGGGGGAGTACCAAGAGACCCAGTACTTC
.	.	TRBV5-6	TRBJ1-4	CASSEQGRMGELFF	TGTGCCAGCTCAGAGCAGGGAAGAATGGGAGAACTGTTTTTT
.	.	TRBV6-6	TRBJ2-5	CASSYSPETQYF	TGTGCCAGCAGTTACTCCCCGGAGACCCAGTACTTC
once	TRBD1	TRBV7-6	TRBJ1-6	CASSRKGTGDNSPLHF	TGTGCCAGCAGCCGAAAGGGGACAGGGGATAATTCACCCCTCCACTTT
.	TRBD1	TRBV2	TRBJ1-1	CASRGTLTGMNTEAFF	TGTGCCAGCAGGGGCACCCTGACAGGGATGAACACTGAAGCTTTCTTT
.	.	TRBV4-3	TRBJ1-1	CASSLTSGTEAFF	TGCGCCAGCAGCCTCACCTCGGGCACTGAAGCTTTCTTT
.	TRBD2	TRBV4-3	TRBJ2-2	CASSQLDPAGLANTGELFF	TGCGCCAGCAGCCAACTCGACCCCGCGGGACTAGCTAACACCGGGGAGCTGTTTTTT
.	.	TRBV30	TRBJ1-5	CAWSETESNQPQHF	TGTGCCTGGAGTGAGACCGAAAGCAATCAGCCCCAGCATTTT
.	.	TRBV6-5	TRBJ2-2	CASSYHPAGPGELFF	TGTGCCAGCAGTTATCACCCAGCAGGGCCCGGGGAGCTGTTTTTT
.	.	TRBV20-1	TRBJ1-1	CSAREIVEAFF	TGCAGTGCTAGAGAAATTGTTGAAGCTTTCTTT
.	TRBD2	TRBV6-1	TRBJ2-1	CASSDWDYPFF	TGTGCCAGCAGTGACTGGGACTATCCGTTCTTC
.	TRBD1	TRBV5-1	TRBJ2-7	CASSLGQGANTYEQYF	TGCGCCAGCAGCTTGGGACAGGGGGCTAATACCTACGAGCAGTACTTC
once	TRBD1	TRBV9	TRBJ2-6	CASSLTGVGANVLTF	TGTGCCAGCAGCCTCACAGGGGTTGGGGCCAACGTCCTGACTTTC
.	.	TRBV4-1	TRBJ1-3	CASSQVGQSGNTIYF	TGCGCCAGCAGCCAAGTAGGGCAGTCTGGAAACACCATATATTTT
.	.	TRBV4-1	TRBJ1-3	CASSQEAGGPGNTIYF	TGCGCCAGCAGCCAAGAGGCGGGAGGGCCAGGAAACACCATATATTTT
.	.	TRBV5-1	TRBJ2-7	CASSLQEPSYEQYF	TGCGCCAGCAGCTTACAGGAACCCTCCTACGAGCAGTACTTC
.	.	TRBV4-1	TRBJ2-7	CASSQEAGSYEQYF	TGCGCCAGCAGCCAAGAAGCAGGTTCCTACGAGCAGTACTTC
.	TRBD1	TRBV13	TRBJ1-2	CASSPTGESHYGYTF	TGTGCCAGCAGCCCGACAGGGGAATCCCACTATGGCTACACCTTC
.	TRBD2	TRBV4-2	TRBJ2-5	CASSQDVAGGYQETQYF	TGTGCCAGCAGCCAAGATGTAGCGGGGGGCTATCAAGAGACCCAGTACTTC
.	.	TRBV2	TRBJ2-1	CASSEDSYNEQFF	TGTGCCAGCAGTGAAGACTCCTACAATGAGCAGTTCTTC
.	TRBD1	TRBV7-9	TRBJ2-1	CASSSGGTGVSNEQFF	TGTGCCAGCAGCTCCGGAGGGACAGGGGTTAGCAATGAGCAGTTCTTC
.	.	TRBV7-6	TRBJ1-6	CASSLDPSFNSPLHF	TGTGCCAGCAGCTTAGATCCGTCTTTTAATTCACCCCTCCACTTT
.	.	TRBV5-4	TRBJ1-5	CASSLPSGQKGQPQHF	TGTGCCAGCAGCCTTCCCTCGGGACAAAAAGGTCAGCCCCAGCATTTT
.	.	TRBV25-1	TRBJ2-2	CASSDGGGNPTGELFF	TGTGCCAGCAGTGATGGAGGGGGCAATCCCACCGGGGAGCTGTTTTTT
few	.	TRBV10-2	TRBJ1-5	CASSELSEQPQHF	TGCGCCAGCAGTGAGTTATCGGAACAGCCCCAGCATTTT
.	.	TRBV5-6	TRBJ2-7	CASRQDSSYEQYF	TGTGCCAGCAGACAGGACAGTTCCTACGAGCAGTACTTC
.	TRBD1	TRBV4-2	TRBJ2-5	CASSPLPGQLETQYF	TGTGCCAGCAGCCCATTACCGGGACAGCTAGAGACCCAGTACTTC
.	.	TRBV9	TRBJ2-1	CASSAGANSYNEQFF	TGTGCCAGCAGCGCGGGGGCGAACTCCTACAATGAGCAGTTCTTC
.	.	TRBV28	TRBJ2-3	CASSPTGEGDTQYF	TGTGCCAGCAGTCCGACAGGGGAGGGTGATACGCAGTATTTT
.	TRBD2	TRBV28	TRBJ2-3	CASSTEGWSGGSTDTQYF	TGTGCCAGCAGTACAGAAGGTTGGAGCGGGGGGAGCACAGATACGCAGTATTTT
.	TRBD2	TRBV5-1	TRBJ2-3	CASSLGVAGADTQYF	TGCGCCAGCAGCTTGGGGGTAGCGGGAGCAGATACGCAGTATTTT
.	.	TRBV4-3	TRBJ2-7	CASSQELTLRSYEQYF	TGCGCCAGCAGCCAAGAACTAACCCTACGCTCCTACGAGCAGTACTTC